The TCR beta chain under discussion was sequenced for a study of CD8+CD57+ T cells in acquired aplastic anemia. As for the study in general: Sorted CD4+ and CD8+ cells yielded DNA averaging approximately 3.5 ug. The average read count for CD4+ cells in healthy donors was 10 million to 12 million.

This CDR3 is 14 amino acids long. The germline gives CDR1 DFQATT, CDR2 SNEGSKA (reference sequence). Trimming took off 2 bases at V and 3 bases at J, with 14 bases between the two ends. According to the study, genomic DNA was the template for TCR beta VDJ and CDR3 profiling. TCRdb redid the calling of the reads with MiXCR, one entry per CDR3 protein. The sample consists of some 180,000 distinct CDR3 sequences, less than 55% of them appearing once. To note about this clonotype: Its matching antigen is unknown.

Findings and caveats of the study: In common between the patients and the controls were nearly 30 CD8+ CDR3 sequences. Patients and controls were not found to differ significantly in CD8+ Simpson's diversity.

The chain recombines TRBV20-1 with TRBJ2-7; D is possibly TRBD2 (6 bases). Sequencing used sorted CD4+, CD8+, or CD8+CD57+ T cells (not recorded which) from PBMCs. The source of this sequence is a human donor in good health. The CDR3 spells CSARPGQGGYEQYF. CDR3 coding DNA: TGCAGTGCTAGACCAGGTCAGGGAGGCTACGAGCAGTACTTC.